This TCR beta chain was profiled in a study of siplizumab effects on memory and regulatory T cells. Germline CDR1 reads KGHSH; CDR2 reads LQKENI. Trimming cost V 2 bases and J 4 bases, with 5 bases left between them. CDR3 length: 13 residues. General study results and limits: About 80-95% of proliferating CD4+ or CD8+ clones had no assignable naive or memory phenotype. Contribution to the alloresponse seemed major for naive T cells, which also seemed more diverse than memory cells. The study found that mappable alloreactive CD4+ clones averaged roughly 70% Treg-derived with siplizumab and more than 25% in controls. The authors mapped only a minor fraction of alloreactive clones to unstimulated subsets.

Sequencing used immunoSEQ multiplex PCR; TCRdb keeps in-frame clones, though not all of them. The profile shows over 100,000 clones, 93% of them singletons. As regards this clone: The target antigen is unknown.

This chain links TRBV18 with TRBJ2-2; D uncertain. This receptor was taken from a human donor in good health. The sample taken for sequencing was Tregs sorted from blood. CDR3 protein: CASSPSGTGELFF. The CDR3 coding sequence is TGTGCCAGCTCACCATCGGGCACCGGGGAGCTGTTTTTT.